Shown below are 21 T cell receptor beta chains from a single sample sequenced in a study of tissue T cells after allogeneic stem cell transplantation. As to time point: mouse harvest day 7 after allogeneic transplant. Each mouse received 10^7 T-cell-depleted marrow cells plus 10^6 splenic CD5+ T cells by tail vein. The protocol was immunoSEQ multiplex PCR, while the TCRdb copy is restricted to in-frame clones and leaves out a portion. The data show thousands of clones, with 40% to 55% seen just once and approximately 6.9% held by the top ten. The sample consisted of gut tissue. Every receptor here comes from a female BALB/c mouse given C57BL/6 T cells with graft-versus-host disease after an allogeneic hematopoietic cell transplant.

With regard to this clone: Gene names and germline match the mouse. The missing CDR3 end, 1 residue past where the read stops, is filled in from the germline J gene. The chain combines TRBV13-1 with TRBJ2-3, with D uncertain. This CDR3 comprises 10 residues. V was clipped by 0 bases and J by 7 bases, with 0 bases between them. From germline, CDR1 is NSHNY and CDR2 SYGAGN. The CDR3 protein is CASSDETLYF. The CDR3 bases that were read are TGTGCCAGCAGTGATGAAACGCTGTAT.

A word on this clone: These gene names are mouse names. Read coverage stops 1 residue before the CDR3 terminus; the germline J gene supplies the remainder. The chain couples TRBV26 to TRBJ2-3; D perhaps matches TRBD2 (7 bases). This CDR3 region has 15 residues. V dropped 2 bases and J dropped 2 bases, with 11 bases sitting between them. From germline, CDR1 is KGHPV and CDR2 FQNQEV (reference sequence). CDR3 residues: CASSLRGGNAETLYF. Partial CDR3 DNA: TGTGCCAGCAGTCTGAGGGGGGGGAATGCAGAAACGCTGTAT.

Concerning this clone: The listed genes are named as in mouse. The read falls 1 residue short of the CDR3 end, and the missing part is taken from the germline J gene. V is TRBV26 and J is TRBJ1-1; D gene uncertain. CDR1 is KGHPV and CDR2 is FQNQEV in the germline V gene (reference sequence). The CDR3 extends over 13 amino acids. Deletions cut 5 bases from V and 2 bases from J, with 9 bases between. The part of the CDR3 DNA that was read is TGTGCCAGCAGTTCGGACCGTAACACAGAAGTCTTC. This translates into CASSSDRNTEVF. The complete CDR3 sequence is CASSSDRNTEVFF.

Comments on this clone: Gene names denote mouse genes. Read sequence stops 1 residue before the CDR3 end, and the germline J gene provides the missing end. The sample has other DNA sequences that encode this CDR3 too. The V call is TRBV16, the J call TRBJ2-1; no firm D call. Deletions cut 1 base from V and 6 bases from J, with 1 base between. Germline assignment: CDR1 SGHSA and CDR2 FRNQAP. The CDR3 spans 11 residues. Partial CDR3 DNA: TGTGCAAGCAGCTTAGTTGCTGAGCAGTTC. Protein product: CASSLVAEQF. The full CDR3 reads CASSLVAEQFF. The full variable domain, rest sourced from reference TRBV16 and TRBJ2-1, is NAGVIQTPRHKVTGKGQEATLWCEPISGHSAVFWYRQTIVQGLEFLTYFRNQAPIDDSGMPKERFSAQMPNQSHSTLKIQSTQPQDSAVYLCASSLVAEQFFGPGTRLTVL.

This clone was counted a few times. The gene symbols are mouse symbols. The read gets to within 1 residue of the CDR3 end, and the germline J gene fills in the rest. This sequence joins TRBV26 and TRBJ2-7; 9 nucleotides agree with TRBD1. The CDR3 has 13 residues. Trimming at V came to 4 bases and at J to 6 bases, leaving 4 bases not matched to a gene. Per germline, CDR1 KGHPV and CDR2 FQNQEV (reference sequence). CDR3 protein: CASSRDREGEQYF. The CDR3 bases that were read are TGTGCCAGCAGTCGGGACAGGGAGGGTGAACAGTAC.

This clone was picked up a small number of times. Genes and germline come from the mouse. The sequenced part of the CDR3 DNA is TGTGCCAGCAGCCCTTACAGGGATGAACAGTAC. Translation gives CASSPYRDEQY. The whole CDR3 protein reads CASSPYRDEQYF. This rearrangement joins TRBV2 to TRBJ2-7; TRBD1 is a possible D gene (6 bases). The read gets to within 1 residue of the CDR3 end, and the germline J gene fills in the rest. V lost 4 bases and J lost 5, with 9 bases in between. The CDR3 covers 12 residues. The germline V gene encodes CDR1 LGHNA and CDR2 YSYQKL.

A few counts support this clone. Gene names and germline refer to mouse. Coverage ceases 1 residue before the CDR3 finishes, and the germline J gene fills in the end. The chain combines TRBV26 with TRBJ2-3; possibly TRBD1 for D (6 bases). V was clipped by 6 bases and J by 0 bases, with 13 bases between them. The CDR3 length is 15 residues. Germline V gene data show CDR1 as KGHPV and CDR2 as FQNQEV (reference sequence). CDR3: CASSRQALSAETLYF. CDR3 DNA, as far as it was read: TGTGCCAGCAGCCGACAGGCGCTTAGTGCAGAAACGCTGTAT. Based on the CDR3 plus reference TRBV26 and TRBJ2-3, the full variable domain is NSKVIQTPRYLVKGQGQKAKMRCIPEKGHPVVFWYQQNKNNEFKFLINFQNQEVLQQIDMTEKRFSAECPSNSPCSLEIQSSEAGDSALYLCASSRQALSAETLYFGSGTRLTVL.

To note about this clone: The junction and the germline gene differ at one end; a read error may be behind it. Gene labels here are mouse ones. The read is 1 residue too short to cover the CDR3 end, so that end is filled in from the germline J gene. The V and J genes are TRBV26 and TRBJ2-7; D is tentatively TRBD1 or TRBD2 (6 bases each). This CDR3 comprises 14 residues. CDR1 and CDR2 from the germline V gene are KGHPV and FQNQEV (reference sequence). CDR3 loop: CATSLGTPVNEQYF. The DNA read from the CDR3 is TGTGCCACCAGTCTGGGGACACCGGTCAATGAACAGTAC.

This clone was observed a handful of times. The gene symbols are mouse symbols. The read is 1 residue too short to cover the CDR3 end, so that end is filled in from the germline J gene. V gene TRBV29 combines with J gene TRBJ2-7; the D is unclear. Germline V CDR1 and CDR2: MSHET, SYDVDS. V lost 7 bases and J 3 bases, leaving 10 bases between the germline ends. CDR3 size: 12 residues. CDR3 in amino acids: CASTPQFYEQYF. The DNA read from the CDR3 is TGTGCTAGCACCCCACAATTCTATGAACAGTAC.

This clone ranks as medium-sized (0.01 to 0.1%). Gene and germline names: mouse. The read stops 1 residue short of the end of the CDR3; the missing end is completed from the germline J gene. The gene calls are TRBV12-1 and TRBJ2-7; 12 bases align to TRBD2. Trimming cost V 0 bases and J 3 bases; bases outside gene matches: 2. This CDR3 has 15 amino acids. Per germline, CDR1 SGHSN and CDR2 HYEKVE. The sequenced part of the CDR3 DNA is TGTGCCAGCTCTCTCGACTGGGGGGGCCTCTATGAACAGTAC. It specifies CASSLDWGGLYEQY. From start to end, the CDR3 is CASSLDWGGLYEQYF.

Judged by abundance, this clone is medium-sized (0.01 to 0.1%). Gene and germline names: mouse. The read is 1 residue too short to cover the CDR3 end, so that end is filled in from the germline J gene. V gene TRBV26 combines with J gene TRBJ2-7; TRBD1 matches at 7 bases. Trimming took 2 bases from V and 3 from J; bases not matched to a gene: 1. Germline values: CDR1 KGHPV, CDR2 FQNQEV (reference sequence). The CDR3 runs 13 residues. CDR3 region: CASSLAGGYEQYF. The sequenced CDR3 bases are TGTGCCAGCAGTCTGGCAGGGGGCTATGAACAGTAC.

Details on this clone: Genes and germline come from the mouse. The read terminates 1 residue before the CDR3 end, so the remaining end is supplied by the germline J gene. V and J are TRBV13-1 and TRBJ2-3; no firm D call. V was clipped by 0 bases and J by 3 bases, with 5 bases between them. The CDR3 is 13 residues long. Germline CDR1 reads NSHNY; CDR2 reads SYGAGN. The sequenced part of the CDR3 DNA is TGTGCCAGCAGTGATGGGGAAGCAGAAACGCTGTAT. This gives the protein CASSDGEAETLY. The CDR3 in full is CASSDGEAETLYF.

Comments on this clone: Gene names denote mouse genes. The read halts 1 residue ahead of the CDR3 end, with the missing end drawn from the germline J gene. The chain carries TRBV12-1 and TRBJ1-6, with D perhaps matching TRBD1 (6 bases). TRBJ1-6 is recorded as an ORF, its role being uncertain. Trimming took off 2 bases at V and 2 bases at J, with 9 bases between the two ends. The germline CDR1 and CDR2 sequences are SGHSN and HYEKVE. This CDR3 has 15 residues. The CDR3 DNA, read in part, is TGTGCCAGCTCTCCCGGGGGGCCCTATAATTCGCCCCTCTAC. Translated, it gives CASSPGGPYNSPLY. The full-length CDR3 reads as CASSPGGPYNSPLYF.

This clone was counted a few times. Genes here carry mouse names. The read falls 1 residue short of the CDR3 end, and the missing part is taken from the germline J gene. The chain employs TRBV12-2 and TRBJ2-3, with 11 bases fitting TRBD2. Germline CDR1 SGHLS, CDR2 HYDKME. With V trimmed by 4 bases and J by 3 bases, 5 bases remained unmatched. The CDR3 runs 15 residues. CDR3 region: CASSQTGGAAETLYF. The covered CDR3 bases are TGTGCCAGCTCGCAAACTGGGGGGGCGGCAGAAACGCTGTAT.

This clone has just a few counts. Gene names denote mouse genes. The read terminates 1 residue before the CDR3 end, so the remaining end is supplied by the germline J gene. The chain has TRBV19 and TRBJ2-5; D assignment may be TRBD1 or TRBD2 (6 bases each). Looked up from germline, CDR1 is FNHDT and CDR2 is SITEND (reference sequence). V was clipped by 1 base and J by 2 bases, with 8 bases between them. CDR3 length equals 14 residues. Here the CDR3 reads CASSIWGRQDTQYF. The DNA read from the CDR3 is TGTGCCAGCAGTATATGGGGGCGCCAAGACACCCAGTAC.

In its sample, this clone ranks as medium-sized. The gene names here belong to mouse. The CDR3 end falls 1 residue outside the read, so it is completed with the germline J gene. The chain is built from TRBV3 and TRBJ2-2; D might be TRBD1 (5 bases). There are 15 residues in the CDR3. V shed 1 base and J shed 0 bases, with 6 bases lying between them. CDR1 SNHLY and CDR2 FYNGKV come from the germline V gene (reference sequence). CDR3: CASSLVTANTGQLYF. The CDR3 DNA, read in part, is TGTGCCAGCAGCTTAGTGACAGCAAACACCGGGCAGCTCTAC.

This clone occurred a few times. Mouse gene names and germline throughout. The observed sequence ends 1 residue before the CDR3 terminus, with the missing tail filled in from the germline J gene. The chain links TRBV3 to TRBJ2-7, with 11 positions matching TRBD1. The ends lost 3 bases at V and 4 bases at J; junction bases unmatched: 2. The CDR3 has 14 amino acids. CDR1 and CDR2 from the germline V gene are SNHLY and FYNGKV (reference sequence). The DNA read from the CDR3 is TGTGCCAGCAGCTTCGGGACAGGGGGTTATGAACAGTAC. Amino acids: CASSFGTGGYEQY. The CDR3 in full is CASSFGTGGYEQYF.

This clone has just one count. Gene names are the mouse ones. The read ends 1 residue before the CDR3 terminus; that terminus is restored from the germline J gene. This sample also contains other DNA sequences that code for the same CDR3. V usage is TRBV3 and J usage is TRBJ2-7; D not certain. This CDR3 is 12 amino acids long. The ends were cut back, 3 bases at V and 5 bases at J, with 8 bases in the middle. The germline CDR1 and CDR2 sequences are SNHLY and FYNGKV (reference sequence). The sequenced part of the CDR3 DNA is TGTGCCAGCAGCTTCCCCAGAGATGAACAGTAC. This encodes CASSFPRDEQY. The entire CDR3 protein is CASSFPRDEQYF. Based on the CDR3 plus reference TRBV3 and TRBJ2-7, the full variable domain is GPKVLQIPSHQIIDMGQMVTLNCDPVSNHLYFYWYKQILGQQMEFLVNFYNGKVMEKSKLFKDQFSVERPDGSYFTLKIQPTALEDSAVYFCASSFPRDEQYFGPGTRLTVL.

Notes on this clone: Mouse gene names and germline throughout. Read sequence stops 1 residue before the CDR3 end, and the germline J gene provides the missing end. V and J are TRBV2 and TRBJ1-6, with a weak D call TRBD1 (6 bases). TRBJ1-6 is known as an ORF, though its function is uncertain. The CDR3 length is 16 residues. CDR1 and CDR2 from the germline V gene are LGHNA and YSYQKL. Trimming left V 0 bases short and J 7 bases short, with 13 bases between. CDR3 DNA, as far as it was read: TGTGCCAGCAGCCAAGATCTTGGGGGCGGGAATTCGCCCCTCTAC. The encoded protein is CASSQDLGGGNSPLY. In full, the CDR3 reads CASSQDLGGGNSPLYF.

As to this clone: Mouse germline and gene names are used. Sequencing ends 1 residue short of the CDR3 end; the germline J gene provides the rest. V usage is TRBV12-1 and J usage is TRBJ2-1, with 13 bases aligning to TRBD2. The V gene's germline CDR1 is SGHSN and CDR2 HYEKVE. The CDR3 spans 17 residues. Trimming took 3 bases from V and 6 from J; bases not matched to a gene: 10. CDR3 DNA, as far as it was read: TGTGCCAGCTCTTACCGGGACTGGGGGGGGCGCTTTGCTGAGCAGTTC. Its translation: CASSYRDWGGRFAEQF. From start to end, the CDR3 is CASSYRDWGGRFAEQFF.

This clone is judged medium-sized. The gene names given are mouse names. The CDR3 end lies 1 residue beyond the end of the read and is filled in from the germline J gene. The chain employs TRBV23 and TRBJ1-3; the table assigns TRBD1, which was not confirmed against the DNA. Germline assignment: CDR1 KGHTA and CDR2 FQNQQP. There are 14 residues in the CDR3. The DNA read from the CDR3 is TGCTCCAGCAGTCCCTGGGACACTGGAAATACGCTCTAT. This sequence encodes CSSSPWDTGNTLY. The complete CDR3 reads CSSSPWDTGNTLYF.